The sequence of this TCR beta chain was determined in a study of shared clonotypes between healthy human individuals. Study overall: Samples came from a couple of female and a few male donors aged 18 to 49.

Every subset had its genomic DNA shared out evenly among several immunoSEQ plates. Data came from immunoSEQ multiplex PCR; TCRdb stores just in-frame clones and leaves some out. This repertoire shows a few million clones, around 92% found once; its top ten account for 0.37%. Losses at the gene ends were 6 bases for V and 1 base for J; bases not matched to a gene: 1. CDR3 length: 14 amino acids. Germline CDR1 reads ENHRY; CDR2 reads SYGVKD. Findings and limits, study-wide: Naive CD4 clonotypes were shared across several donors at about 5.2%. Among donors, sharing of clonotypes was expected to be affected by sequencing depth.

Turning to this clone: Its antigen is still unknown. In the same sample, other DNA sequences code for this CDR3.

Material: naive CD4+ T cells from PBMCs. Subset of the sample: CD45RA+ positively selected. This clonotype was obtained from a man in his late teens or twenties in good health. Some clones in this sample may be carry-over from other donors' samples. V is TRBV10-3 and J is TRBJ2-3, with TRBD1 matching over 10 bases. Written as DNA, the CDR3 is TGTGCCATCAGCGGGACAGGGGGCACAGATACGCAGTATTTT. Protein product: CAISGTGGTDTQYF.